This T cell receptor beta chain was identified during a study of lymphopenia after photon versus proton radiotherapy. Study findings and constraints: After lymphocyte nadir, photon-treated repertoires showed oligoclonal expansion, especially CD8+ Temra. Authors raise, but do not show, better survival with proton therapy. Larger post-nadir TCR diversity loss correlated inversely with survival in deceased patients.

The CDR3 is 12 residues long. Trimming left V 4 bases short and J 1 base short, with 7 bases between. Germline lookup yields CDR1 GTSNPN and CDR2 SVGIG (reference sequence). With regard to this clone: Its specificity is unknown.

TCRdb's copy holds only in-frame clones and misses some; the assay was immunoSEQ multiplex PCR. The sample holds about 160,000 clones; less than 90% are singletons and the top ten take around 5.1%. V is TRBV30 and J is TRBJ2-5, with D unresolved. This receptor was identified in a man aged 50 to 59 with gastric cancer. Sequenced material: peripheral blood, taken from a patient treated with photon-based radiotherapy. The CDR3 DNA sequence: TGTGCCTGGAATGGGTTCCAAGAGACCCAGTACTTC. It is translated as CAWNGFQETQYF. The variable domain in full, completed from reference TRBV30 and TRBJ2-5, reads SQTIHQWPATLVQPVGSPLSLECTVEGTSNPNLYWYRQAAGRGLQLLFYSVGIGQISSEVPQNLSASRPQDRQFILSSKKLLLSDSGFYLCAWNGFQETQYFGPGTRLLVL.